The clone carrying this T cell receptor beta chain turned up a few times. What it binds is unknown. The entry originates in a study of identical twins. Study results and limitations: An excess of low generation probability was shown by twin-shared out-of-frame alpha sequences. Cross-sectional statistics, not tracking of the same donors, supported the conclusions.

TCRdb used MiXCR to reprocess the 5' RACE reads, holding one entry per CDR3 protein. The sample consists of a few hundred thousand distinct CDR3 sequences, roughly 9.5% of them appearing once. This CDR3 is 13 amino acids long. Germline-derived CDR1 and CDR2 are SGHAT and FQDESV (reference sequence). V was pared by 4 bases and J by 2 bases, with 7 bases between. The same sample was also studied in work on yellow fever vaccine responses in identical twins.

This chain uses TRBV11-1 with TRBJ2-3, with D possibly matching TRBD2 (6 bases). The sequence was obtained from a woman between 18 and 29 years old in good health. Sequenced sample: PBMCs. As DNA, the CDR3 is TGTGCCAGCAGCTCTAGCGCCACAGATACGCAGTATTTT. Translating it yields CASSSSATDTQYF.